Reported below is one T cell receptor (beta chain). These data are taken from a study of blood T cell repertoires in COVID-19. Study-wide background: The samples span acute and convalescent COVID-19 from the United States, Italy and Spain. T cells, B-cell-depleted T cells, or PBMCs provided the cDNA or gDNA that served as material.

CDR1 and CDR2 from the germline V gene are MDHEN and SYDVKM. The junction had 6 bases not matched to a gene; V was cut back by 6 bases and J by 4 bases. This CDR3 region has 15 residues. Under the authors' procedure: Researchers report that nucleated cell counts were estimated from reference gene primer amplification. The protocol was immunoSEQ multiplex PCR, while the TCRdb copy is restricted to in-frame clones and leaves out a portion. The DNA gave D and trimming, while V, J and clone size come from that table. The top ten hold approximately 3% of the sample, which has 250,000 to 350,000 clones, 70% to 90% seen once.

The clonotype was recovered from a woman younger than 45 with active or convalescent COVID-19. The J gene is TRBJ1-3, the V gene TRBV28, with 10 nucleotides matching TRBD1. Sequenced input: peripheral blood. CDR3 DNA: TGTGCCAGCAGAGGACAGGGGGAAGCAGGAAACACCATATATTTT. Amino acid sequence: CASRGQGEAGNTIYF.